This T cell receptor beta chain was identified in a study of T cells of healthy individuals. This clonotype occurred many times. TCRdb redid the calling of the 5' RACE reads with MiXCR, one entry per CDR3 protein. The table has fewer than 90,000 distinct CDR3 sequences, approximately 4.8% seen once. CDR3 length: 14 residues. The J segment lost 7 bases and the V segment lost 5 bases, leaving 10 bases of the junction unmatched. J is TRBJ1-2 and V is TRBV12-3 or TRBV12-4; 7 bases are a match to TRBD1. This clonotype originated in a female donor in good health. CDR3 protein: CASSPGTAKGGYTF. The CDR3 coding sequence is TGTGCCAGCAGTCCCGGGACAGCCAAAGGTGGCTACACCTTC.